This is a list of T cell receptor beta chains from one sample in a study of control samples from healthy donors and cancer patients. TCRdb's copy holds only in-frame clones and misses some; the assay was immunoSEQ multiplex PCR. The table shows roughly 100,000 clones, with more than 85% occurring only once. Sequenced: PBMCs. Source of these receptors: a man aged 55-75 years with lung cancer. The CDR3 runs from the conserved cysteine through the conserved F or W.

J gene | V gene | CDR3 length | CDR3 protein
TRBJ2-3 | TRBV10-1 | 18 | CASSGRGLAGGGTDTQYF
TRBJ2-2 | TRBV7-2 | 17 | CASSLALAGPGTGELFF
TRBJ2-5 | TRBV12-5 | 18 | CASGSLPDGDGLPEIQYF
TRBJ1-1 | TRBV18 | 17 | CASSPRFDGGGNTEAFF
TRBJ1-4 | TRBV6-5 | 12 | CASSPSLTKLFF
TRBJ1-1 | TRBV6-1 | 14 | CASSEKGGYTEAFF
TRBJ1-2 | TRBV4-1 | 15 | CASSQDVTWGSTYTF
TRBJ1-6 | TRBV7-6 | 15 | CASSRAGTANSPLHF
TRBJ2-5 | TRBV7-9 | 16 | CASSLFSTTGLETQYF
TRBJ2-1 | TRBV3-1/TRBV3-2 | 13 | CASSQAGEGEQFF
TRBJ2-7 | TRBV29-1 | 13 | CSVGKGTSGEQYF
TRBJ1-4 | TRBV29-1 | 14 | CSVAGIPTAEKLFF
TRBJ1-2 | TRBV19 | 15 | CASSIGGQTHYGYTF
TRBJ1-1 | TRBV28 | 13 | CATTTPMNTEAFF
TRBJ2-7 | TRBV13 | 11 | CASSLDYERYF
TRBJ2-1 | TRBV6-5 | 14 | CASSRLAGGGEQFF
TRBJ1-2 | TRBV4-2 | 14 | CASSQDLTVYGYTF
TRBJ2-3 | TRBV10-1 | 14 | CASNLKGRTDTQYF
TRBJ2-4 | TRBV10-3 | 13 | CAISDPPRNIQYF
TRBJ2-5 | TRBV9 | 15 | CASSVNTGAQETQYF
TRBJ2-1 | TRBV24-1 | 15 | CATSDFRDVNNEQFF
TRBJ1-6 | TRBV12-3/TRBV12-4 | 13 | CASRWDRGSPLHF
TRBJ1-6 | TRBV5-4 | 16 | CASSLDLDRGNSPLHF
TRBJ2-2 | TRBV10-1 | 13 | CASRETFTGELFF
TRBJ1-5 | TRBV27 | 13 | CASSRGNNQPQHF
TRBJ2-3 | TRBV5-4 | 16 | CASSLGRYGVSDTQYF
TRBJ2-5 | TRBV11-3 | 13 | CASRRTTGETQYF
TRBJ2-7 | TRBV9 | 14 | CASSVALGGYEQYF
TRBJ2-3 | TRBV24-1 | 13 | CAIGTESTDTQYF
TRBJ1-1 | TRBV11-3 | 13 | CASSLSPGTEAFF
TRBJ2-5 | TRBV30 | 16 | CAWSVPRRGAGETQYF
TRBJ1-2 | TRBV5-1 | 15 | CASSFRDSQYYGYTF
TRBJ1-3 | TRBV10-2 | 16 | CASSPGTGSSGNTIYF
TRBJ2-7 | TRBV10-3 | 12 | CAIKASGYEQYF
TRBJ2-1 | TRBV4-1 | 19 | CASSRGLAGGLSSYNEQFF
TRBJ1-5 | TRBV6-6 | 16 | CASSYGQGAKGQPQHF
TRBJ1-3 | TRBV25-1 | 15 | CASESWTDLGNTIYF
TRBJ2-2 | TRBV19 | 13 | CASSARDTGELFF
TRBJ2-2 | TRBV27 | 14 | CASSLFGGAGELFF
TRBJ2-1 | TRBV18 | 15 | CASLEGAGGQSEQFF
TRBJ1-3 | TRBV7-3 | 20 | CASSLDSTEVLGQWGNTIYF
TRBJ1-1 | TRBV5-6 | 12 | CASSFQEVEAFF
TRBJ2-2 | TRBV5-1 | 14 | CASSRDHLAGELFF
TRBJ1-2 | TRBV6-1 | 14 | CASSEVITAYGYTF
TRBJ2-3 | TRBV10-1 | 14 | CASSDNLNTDTQYF
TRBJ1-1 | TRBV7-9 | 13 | CASSPFGIAEAFF
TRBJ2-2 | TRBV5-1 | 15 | CASSSGTVNTGELFF
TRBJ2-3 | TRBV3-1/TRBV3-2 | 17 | CASSQDGRGRGTDTQYF
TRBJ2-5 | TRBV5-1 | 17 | CASSAGLAEGIGETQYF
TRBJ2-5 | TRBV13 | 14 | CASSLGQSEETQYF
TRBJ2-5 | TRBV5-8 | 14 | CASSFGLNQETQYF
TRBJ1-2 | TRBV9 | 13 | CASSVQGNYGYTF
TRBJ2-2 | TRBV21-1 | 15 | CASSKRPQGTGELFF
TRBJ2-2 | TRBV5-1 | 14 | CASSLDSNTGELFF
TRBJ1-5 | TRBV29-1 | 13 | CSVVKGDGGNQHF
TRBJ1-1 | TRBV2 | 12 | CASAKLNTEAFF
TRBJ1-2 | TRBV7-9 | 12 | CASSLDYYGYTF